Here is one TCR beta chain with its context. The data originate from a study of blood T cell repertoires in COVID-19. Across the study: Collection of acute and convalescent COVID-19 samples took place in the United States, Italy and Spain. Nucleic acid was either cDNA or gDNA, and it came from T cells, B-cell-depleted T cells, or PBMCs.

The CDR3 is 12 residues long. Trimming took off 6 bases at V and 2 bases at J, with 6 bases between the two ends. CDR1 and CDR2 from the germline V gene are SNHLY and FYNNEI. In the source study's methods: Nucleated cell counts were estimated from reference gene primer amplification. Clones were read by immunoSEQ multiplex PCR, and TCRdb kept only the in-frame ones, dropping some. The DNA was the basis for D and trimming; V, J and clone size are from that table. The sample contains more than 150,000 clones, about 84% of which appear only once. Sequenced sample: peripheral blood. J is TRBJ2-3 and V is TRBV2; D is uncertain. The sequence was obtained from a human donor in a cohort sampled during active COVID-19. The CDR3 loop is CASRLDTDTQYF. For the CDR3, the DNA is TGTGCCAGCAGGCTAGACACAGATACGCAGTATTTT. The entire variable domain, with the rest obtained from reference TRBV2 and TRBJ2-3, is as follows: EPEVTQTPSHQVTQMGQEVILRCVPISNHLYFYWYRQILGQKVEFLVSFYNNEISEKSEIFDDQFSVERPDGSNFTLKIRSTKLEDSAMYFCASRLDTDTQYFGPGTRLTVL.